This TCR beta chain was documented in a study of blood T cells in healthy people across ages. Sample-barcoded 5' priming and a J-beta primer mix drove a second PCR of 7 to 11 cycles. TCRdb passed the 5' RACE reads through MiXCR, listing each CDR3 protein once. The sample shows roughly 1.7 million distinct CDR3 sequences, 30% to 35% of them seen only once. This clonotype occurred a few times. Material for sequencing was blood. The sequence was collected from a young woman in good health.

The CDR3 nucleotides are TGTGCCAGCAGCCAAGGCGCGAAGGTTGGCCGTCAAGAGACCCAGTACTTC. Its translation is CASSQGAKVGRQETQYF. This chain connects TRBV3-1 to TRBJ2-5; D remains ambiguous. The V and J ends lost 1 base and 2 bases respectively, with 17 bases between them. The CDR3 sequence is 17 residues long. The V gene's germline CDR1 is LGHDT and CDR2 YNNKEL (reference sequence).